The 3 T cell receptor gamma chains presented below share a single source sample, sequenced in a study of gammadelta T cells in human blood. TCRdb re-called clones from the RT-PCR reads via CATT. Among more than 100 gamma-chain clones, about 6% were seen once, and the ten largest hold around three fifths. Sequencing was carried out using Vgamma9Vdelta2 gamma-delta T cells from infant blood. The origin of the receptors is a human donor.

The chain employs TRGV9 and TRGJ1 or TRGJ2. The V and J ends lost 0 bases and 9 bases, in that order; junction bases with no gene match: 11. The CDR3 totals 14 residues. CDR1 GITISATS and CDR2 ISYDGTV come from the germline V gene (reference sequence). CDR3 residues: CALWEVQVPRKKLF. DNA of the CDR3: TGTGCCTTGTGGGAGGTGCAGGTGCCTCGTAAGAAACTCTTT.

This clone qualifies as large (0.1 to 1%). Other DNA sequences in this specimen translate into the identical CDR3. This chain connects TRGV9 to TRGJP. Germline CDR1 GITISATS, CDR2 ISYDGTV (reference sequence). After removal of 0 bases from V and 4 bases from J, the junction contained 12 bases not matched to a gene. This CDR3 region has 20 residues. CDR3 in amino acids: CALWEVLAGIQELGKKIKVF. The CDR3 DNA reads TGTGCCTTGTGGGAGGTGCTGGCCGGGATACAAGAGTTGGGCAAAAAAATCAAGGTATTT.

This clone is labeled as large. V and J are TRGV10 and TRGJP1. TRGV10 is marked as an open reading frame, function uncertain. The ends lost 8 bases at V and 10 bases at J; junction bases unmatched: 2. The length of the CDR3 is 10 residues. CDR3 DNA sequence: TGTGCTGCGTGGGATTGGTTCAAGATATTT. Its protein is CAAWDWFKIF.